This T cell receptor (beta chain) derives from a study of Graves' ophthalmopathy and Graves' hyperthyroidism. On the study more broadly: Peripheral blood was obtained at first diagnosis, ahead of any treatment.

The authors amplified TCR beta CDR3 regions, and they did so from RNA transcripts for repertoire sequencing. HTBI primers served in a first-round RT-PCR, which a second-round multiplex PCR followed. In TCRdb, the multiplex PCR reads were re-called with MiXCR into one record per CDR3 protein. The sample contains about 500,000 distinct CDR3 sequences, approximately 15% of which appear only once. Disease in donors with ophthalmopathy had moderate-to-severe activity, CAS ≥3, NOSPECS ≥4 and under 3 months' duration. Orbital computed tomography, thyroid ultrasound, TRAb, serum thyroxine and clinical symptoms formed the basis of diagnosis. Germline-derived CDR1 and CDR2 are KGHDR and SFDVKD. The CDR3 has 13 amino acids. V shed 6 bases, J shed 4 bases, and the junction held 3 bases outside the gene matches. At least ten counts were recorded for this clonotype. Its antigen remains unknown. Study-level results: Ophthalmopathy progression was predicted with under 71% sensitivity and roughly 79% specificity.

The chain uses TRBV24-1 and TRBJ2-5; 8 bases align to TRBD1. The sequencing sample was made of blood. This clonotype was sampled from a young woman with Graves' ophthalmopathy. CDR3 coding DNA: TGTGCCACCAGTCCAGGGGGCGCAGAGACCCAGTACTTC. Translation: CATSPGGAETQYF.